What follows are 8 T cell receptor beta chains derived from one specimen sequenced in a study of T cells in Graves' hyperthyroidism and ophthalmopathy. Amplification of TCR beta CDR3 regions was performed using RNA transcripts as template. First-round RT-PCR with HTBI primers amplified the TCR CDR3 region. TCRdb redid the calling of the multiplex PCR reads with MiXCR, one entry per CDR3 protein. The sample holds fewer than 850,000 distinct CDR3 sequences, 17% seen once. The sample was blood. Receptors were obtained from a man over 45 with Graves' hyperthyroidism.

This clonotype was found many times. This sequence joins TRBV28 and TRBJ2-7, with D unresolved. This CDR3 is built from 16 residues. CDR1 and CDR2 from the germline V gene are MDHEN and SYDVKM. V lost 7 bases and J lost 7, with 26 bases in between. The CDR3 reads CASTSTTAPRGVEQYF. In DNA form, the CDR3 reads TGTGCCAGCACTTCAACTACAGCCCCAAGAGGAGTTGAGCAGTACTTC.

The CDR3 coding sequence is TGTGCCAGCAGTTCGGACAGGGTCCGTGGTGCATCCTACGAGCAGTACTTC. This encodes CASSSDRVRGASYEQYF. The V gene is TRBV6-5, the J gene TRBJ2-7; 8 nucleotides align to TRBD1. This CDR3 has 17 amino acids. The germline gives CDR1 MNHEY, CDR2 SVGAGI. The trim removed 4 bases at V and 1 base at J, leaving 12 bases unmatched.

The chain is built from TRBV2 and TRBJ1-5; possibly TRBD1 for D (5 bases). The CDR3 extends over 13 amino acids. Trimming took off 8 bases at V and 2 bases at J, with 10 bases between the two ends. Per the germline V gene, CDR1 is SNHLY and CDR2 is FYNNEI. The CDR3 is CASGGYGNQPQHF. CDR3 in DNA: TGTGCCAGCGGGGGGTATGGCAATCAGCCCCAGCATTTT.

This clonotype was seen a few times. The chain links TRBV19 to TRBJ1-1, with 7 bases fitting TRBD1. CDR1 and CDR2 from the germline V gene are LNHDA and SQIVND (reference sequence). V was clipped by 5 bases and J by 5 bases; unmatched bases: 11. The CDR3 sequence is 15 residues long. CDR3 residues: CASSDPQGSGTEAFF. The CDR3 DNA is TGTGCCAGTAGTGATCCACAGGGGTCAGGAACTGAAGCTTTCTTT.

The gene calls are TRBV3-1 and TRBJ2-1, with TRBD2 matching over 9 bases. The CDR3 extends over 15 amino acids. CDR1 and CDR2 (germline): LGHDT, YNNKEL (reference sequence). The V gene end was trimmed by 3 bases and the J gene end by 9 bases; junction bases not matched to a gene: 9. The CDR3 DNA reads TGTGCCAGCAGCCATATTAGCGGGAGAGCGTCTGAGCAGTTCTTC. This sequence encodes CASSHISGRASEQFF.

In its sample, this clonotype was seen many times. The genes are TRBV6-1 and TRBJ2-5; D perhaps matches TRBD1 (6 bases). The V gene lost 8 bases and the J gene lost 1 base, with 14 bases spanning the gap. Per the germline V gene, CDR1 is MNHNS and CDR2 is SASEGT. This CDR3 contains 14 residues. CDR3 coding DNA: TGTGCCAGCGCCCAAGGGGGAGTCCAAGAGACCCAGTACTTC. Its translation is CASAQGGVQETQYF.

The V gene is TRBV19, the J gene TRBJ2-1, with TRBD2 matching 14 bases. With V trimmed by 7 bases and J by 4 bases, 3 bases remained unmatched. The CDR3 runs 15 residues. Germline V gives CDR1 LNHDA, CDR2 SQIVND (reference sequence). The CDR3: CASMGLAGDYNEQFF. For the CDR3, the DNA is TGTGCCAGTATGGGACTAGCGGGAGATTACAATGAGCAGTTCTTC.

This clonotype was recorded a few times. With a much larger clone just one base away, this may be a read error. Because the CDR3 is missing its conserved closing phenylalanine or tryptophan, this is likely a read error. The V gene is TRBV2, the J gene TRBJ1-6; the D gene is possibly TRBD1 (5 bases). This CDR3 spans 14 amino acids. Trimming removed 4 bases at V and 9 bases at J, with 13 bases between. CDR1 SNHLY and CDR2 FYNNEI come from the germline V gene. This chain's CDR3 is CASSAQGEGSPLHL. The DNA for the CDR3 is TGTGCCAGCAGTGCCCAGGGAGAGGGTTCACCCCTCCACCTT.